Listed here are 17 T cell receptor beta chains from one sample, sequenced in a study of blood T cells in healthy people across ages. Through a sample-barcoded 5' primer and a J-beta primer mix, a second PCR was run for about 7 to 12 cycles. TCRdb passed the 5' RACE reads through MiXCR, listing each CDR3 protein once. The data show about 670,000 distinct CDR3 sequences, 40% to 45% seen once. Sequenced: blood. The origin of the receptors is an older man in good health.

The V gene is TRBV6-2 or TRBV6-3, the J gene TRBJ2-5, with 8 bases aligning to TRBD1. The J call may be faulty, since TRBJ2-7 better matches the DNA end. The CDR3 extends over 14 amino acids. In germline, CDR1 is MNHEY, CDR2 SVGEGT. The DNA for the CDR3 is TGTGCCAGCAGAAGACAGGGGTTCGAGTGCGAGCAGTACTTC. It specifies CASRRQGFECEQYF.

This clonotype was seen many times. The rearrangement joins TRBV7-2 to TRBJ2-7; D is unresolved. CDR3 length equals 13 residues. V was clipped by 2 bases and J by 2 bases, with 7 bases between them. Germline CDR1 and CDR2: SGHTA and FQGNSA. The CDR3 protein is CASSLRAPYEQYF. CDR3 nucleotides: TGTGCCAGCAGCTTAAGGGCCCCCTACGAGCAGTACTTC.

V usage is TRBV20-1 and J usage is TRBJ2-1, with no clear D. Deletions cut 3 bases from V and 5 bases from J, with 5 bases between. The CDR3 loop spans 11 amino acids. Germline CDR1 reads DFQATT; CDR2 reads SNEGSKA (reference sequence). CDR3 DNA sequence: TGCAGTGCTAGTCAGGACAATGAGCAGTTCTTC. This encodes CSASQDNEQFF.

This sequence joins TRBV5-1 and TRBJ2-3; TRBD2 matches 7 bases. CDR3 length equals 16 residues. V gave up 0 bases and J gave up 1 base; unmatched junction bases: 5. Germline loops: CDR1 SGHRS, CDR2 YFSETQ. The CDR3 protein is CASSLGLAMGTDTQYF. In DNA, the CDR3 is TGCGCCAGCAGCTTGGGACTAGCTATGGGCACAGATACGCAGTATTTT.

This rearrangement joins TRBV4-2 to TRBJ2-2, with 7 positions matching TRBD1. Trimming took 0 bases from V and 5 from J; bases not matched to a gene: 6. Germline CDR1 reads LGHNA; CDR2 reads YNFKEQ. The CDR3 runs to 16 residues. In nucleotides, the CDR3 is TGTGCCAGCAGCCAAGATCAACAGGGGTGGACCGGGGAGCTGTTTTTT. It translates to CASSQDQQGWTGELFF.

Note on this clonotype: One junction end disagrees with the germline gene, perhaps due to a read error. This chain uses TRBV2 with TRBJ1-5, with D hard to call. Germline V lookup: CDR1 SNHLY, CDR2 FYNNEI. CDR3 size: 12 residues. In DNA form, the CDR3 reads TGTGCCAGCCGGTATAGCAGTCAGCCCCAGCATTTT. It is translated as CASRYSSQPQHF. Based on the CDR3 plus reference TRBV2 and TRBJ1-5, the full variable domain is EPEVTQTPSHQVTQMGQEVILRCVPISNHLYFYWYRQILGQKVEFLVSFYNNEISEKSEIFDDQFSVERPDGSNFTLKIRSTKLEDSAMYFCASRYSSQPQHFGDGTRLSIL.

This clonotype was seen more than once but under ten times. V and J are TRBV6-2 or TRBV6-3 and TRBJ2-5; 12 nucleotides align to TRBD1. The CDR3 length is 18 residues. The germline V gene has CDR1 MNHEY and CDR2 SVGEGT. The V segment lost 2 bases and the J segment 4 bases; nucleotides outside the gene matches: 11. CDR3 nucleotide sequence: TGTGCCAGCAGTTACCCCCGGGGACAGGGGGCGATAGTAGAGACCCAGTACTTC. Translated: CASSYPRGQGAIVETQYF.

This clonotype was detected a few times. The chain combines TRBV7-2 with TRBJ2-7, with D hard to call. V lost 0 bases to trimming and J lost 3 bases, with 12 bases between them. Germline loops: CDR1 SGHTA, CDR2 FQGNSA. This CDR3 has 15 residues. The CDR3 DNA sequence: TGTGCCAGCAGCTTAGCCCCGACCACCGGCTACGAGCAGTACTTC. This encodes CASSLAPTTGYEQYF.

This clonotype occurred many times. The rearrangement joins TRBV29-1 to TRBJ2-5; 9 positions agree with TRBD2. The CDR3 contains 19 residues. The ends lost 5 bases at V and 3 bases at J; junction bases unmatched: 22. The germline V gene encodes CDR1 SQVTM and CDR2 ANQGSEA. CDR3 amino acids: CSVRGLANFEGLGKETQYF. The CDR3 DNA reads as TGCAGCGTTAGGGGACTAGCAAATTTTGAAGGTTTGGGCAAAGAGACCCAGTACTTC. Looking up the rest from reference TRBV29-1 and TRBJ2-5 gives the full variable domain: SAVISQKPSRDICQRGTSLTIQCQVDSQVTMMFWYRQQPGQSLTLIATANQGSEATYESGFVIDKFPISRPNLTFSTLTVSNMSPEDSSIYLCSVRGLANFEGLGKETQYFGPGTRLLVL.

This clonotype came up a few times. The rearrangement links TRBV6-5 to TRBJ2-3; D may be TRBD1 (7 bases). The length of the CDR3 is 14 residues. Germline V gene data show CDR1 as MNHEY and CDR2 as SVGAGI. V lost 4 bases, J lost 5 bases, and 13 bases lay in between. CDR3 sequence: CASSSGAGGDTQYF. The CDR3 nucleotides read TGTGCCAGCAGTTCGGGGGCAGGGGGAGATACGCAGTATTTT.

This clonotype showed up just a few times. This CDR3 is CASSVVGRVGQETQYF. In DNA form, the CDR3 reads TGTGCCAGCAGTGTCGTCGGCAGGGTTGGGCAAGAGACCCAGTACTTC. The chain couples TRBV25-1 to TRBJ2-5; tentative D call: TRBD1 (5 bases). The CDR3 length is 16 residues. The V gene lost 4 bases and the J gene lost 2 bases, with 17 bases spanning the gap. Germline lookup yields CDR1 MGHDK and CDR2 SYGVNS. Variable domain in full (rest from reference TRBV25-1 and TRBJ2-5): EADIYQTPRYLVIGTGKKITLECSQTMGHDKMYWYQQDPGMELHLIHYSYGVNSTEKGDLSSESTVSRIRTEHFPLTLESARPSHTSQYLCASSVVGRVGQETQYFGPGTRLLVL.

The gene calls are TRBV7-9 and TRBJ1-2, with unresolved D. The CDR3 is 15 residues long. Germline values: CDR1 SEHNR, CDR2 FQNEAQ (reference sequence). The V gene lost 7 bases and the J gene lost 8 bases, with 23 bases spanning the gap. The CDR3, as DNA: TGTGCCAGCATCCCTTGGGCCCTAGAACGCAAGGGCTACACCTTC. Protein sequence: CASIPWALERKGYTF.

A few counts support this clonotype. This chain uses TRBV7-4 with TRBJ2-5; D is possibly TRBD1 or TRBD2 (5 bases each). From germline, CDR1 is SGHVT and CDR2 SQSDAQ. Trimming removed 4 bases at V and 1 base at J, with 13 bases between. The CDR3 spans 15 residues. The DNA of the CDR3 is TGTGCCAGCAGCTCACAGGAGGAGCTCCAAGAGACCCAGTACTTC. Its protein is CASSSQEELQETQYF.

CDR3 sequence (DNA): TGTGCCAGCAGCTTTCCAGCGGGGGGCACAGATACGCAGTATTTT. The encoded protein is CASSFPAGGTDTQYF. The V call is TRBV5-5, the J call TRBJ2-3; TRBD2 matches at 8 bases. The V gene end was trimmed by 2 bases and the J gene end by 1 base; junction bases not matched to a gene: 3. The CDR3 contains 15 residues. Per germline, CDR1 SGHKS and CDR2 YYEKEE (reference sequence). The complete variable domain, with remaining parts taken from reference TRBV5-5 and TRBJ2-3, reads DAGVTQSPTHLIKTRGQQVTLRCSPISGHKSVSWYQQVLGQGPQFIFQYYEKEERGRGNFPDRFSARQFPNYSSELNVNALLLGDSALYLCASSFPAGGTDTQYFGPGTRLTVL.

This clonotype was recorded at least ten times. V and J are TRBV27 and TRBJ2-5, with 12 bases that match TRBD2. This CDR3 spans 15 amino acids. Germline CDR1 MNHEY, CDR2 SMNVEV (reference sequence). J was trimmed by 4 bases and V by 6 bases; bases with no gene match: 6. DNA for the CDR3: TGTGCCAGCAGCAAAGGACTAGCGGGATCAGAGACCCAGTACTTC. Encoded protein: CASSKGLAGSETQYF.

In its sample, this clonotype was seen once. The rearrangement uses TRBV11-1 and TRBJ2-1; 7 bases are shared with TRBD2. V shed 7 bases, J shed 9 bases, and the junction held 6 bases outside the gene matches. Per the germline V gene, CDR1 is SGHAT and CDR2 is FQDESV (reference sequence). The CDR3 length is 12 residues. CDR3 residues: CASNRSGIEQFF. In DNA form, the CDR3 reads TGTGCCAGCAACCGAAGCGGGATTGAGCAGTTCTTC.

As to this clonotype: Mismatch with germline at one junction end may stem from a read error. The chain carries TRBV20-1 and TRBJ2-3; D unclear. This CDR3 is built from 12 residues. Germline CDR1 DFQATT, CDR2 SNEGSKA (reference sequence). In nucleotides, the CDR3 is TGCAGTGCTATTGATCGCACAGATATGCAGTATTTT. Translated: CSAIDRTDMQYF.